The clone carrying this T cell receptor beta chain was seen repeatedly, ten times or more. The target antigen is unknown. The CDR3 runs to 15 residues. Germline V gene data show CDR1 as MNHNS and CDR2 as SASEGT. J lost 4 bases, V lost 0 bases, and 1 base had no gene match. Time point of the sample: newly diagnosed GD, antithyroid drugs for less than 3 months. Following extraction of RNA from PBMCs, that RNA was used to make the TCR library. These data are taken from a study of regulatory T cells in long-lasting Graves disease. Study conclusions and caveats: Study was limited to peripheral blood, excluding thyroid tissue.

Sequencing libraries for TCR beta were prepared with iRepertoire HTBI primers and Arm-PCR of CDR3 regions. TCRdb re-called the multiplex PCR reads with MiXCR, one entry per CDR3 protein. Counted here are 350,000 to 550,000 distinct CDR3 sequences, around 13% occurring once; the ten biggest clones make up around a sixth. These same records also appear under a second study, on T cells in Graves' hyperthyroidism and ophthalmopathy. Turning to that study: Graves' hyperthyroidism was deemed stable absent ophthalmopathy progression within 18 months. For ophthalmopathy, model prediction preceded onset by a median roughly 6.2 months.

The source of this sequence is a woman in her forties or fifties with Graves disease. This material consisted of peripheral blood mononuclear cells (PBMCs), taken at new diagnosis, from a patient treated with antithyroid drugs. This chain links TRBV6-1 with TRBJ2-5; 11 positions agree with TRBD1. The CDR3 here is CASSEAGTGGETQYF. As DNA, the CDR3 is TGTGCCAGCAGTGAAGCGGGGACAGGGGGAGAGACCCAGTACTTC.